The entry below gives a single TCR beta chain sequence along with its context. This clonotype has just a few counts. Its binding antigen is unknown. The record has no base qualities; no much larger clone is one base away. This entry belongs to a study of identical twins (dated by TCRdb to between 2015 and 2016). Regarding the complete study: To test whether fetal clonotypes persist, the study used deep sequencing on TCR alpha and beta repertoires from monozygotic twins, unrelated adults of various ages, and cord blood. To rule out contamination, replicate twin experiments were performed at different times with different library preparation protocols. What the study reported, not specific to this receptor: Out-of-frame TCR alpha sequences shared between twins showed an excess of low generation-probability sequences compared with coincidental sharing between unrelated individuals. Zero-insertion analyses could be partly confounded by invariant T cells such as MAIT and iNKT, though diverse VJ usage argued against such confounding for most clonotypes. The excess sharing between twins in beta out-of-frame sequences was weaker because fewer shared sequences reduced the signal-to-noise ratio. Out-of-frame TCR alpha sharing in monozygotic twins was systematically underestimated by recombination models, whereas sharing between unrelated individuals was in agreement with the recombination models. Fewer insertions were carried by abundant cord blood beta clonotypes; a weaker similar trend was observed in young adult naive repertoires, while no such trend was observed in memory repertoires. Because the same donors could not be followed over many years, conclusions were based on cross-sectional statistical analysis.

Germline trimming amounts to 4 bases on V and 1 base on J, with 5 as the count of junction bases outside the gene matches. The CDR3 numbers 15 residues from cysteine through phenylalanine. Just the 45-base CDR3 DNA is kept, in frame starting at base 1. Sequences MNHNS (CDR1) and SASEGT (CDR2) are obtained from the germline V gene. Only healthy Caucasian donors were included. Three pairs of female monozygotic twins, all aged about 18 to 29 years, made up the twin cohort. Positive isolation kits from Invitrogen were used to isolate the CD4+ and CD8+ T cell populations. Libraries were built with 5' RACE. The instrument given in TCRdb is Illumina HiSeq 2000. A universal primer binding site was introduced by template switching, and a unique molecular identifier was present in the final cDNA, enabling accurate counting of TCR cDNA molecules. First-strand cDNA for TCR alpha and beta chains was synthesized from specific primers in the conserved constant-segment region. To control for contamination, every cDNA library was double barcoded, receiving both a SMART-Mk sample barcode and Illumina barcodes. Two successive PCR steps introduced TruSeq adapter sequences along with Illumina sample barcodes. TCR alpha and beta cDNA libraries were sequenced on the Illumina HiSeq platform with custom primers. Concerning the study's data processing: Raw reads were processed with MiGEC to extract unique molecular identifiers, and MiXCR was used to determine CDR3 positions. Recombination models were inferred per individual with the repgenHMM and IGoR tools using an EM algorithm. Shared clonotypes were analyzed with the tcR package in R, and sharing was normalized by the product of cloneset sizes. Out-of-frame nonproductive sequences were analyzed to study raw recombination free of thymic and clonal selection effects. In-frame beta chains were kept once TCRdb had trimmed the public reads at Q25 with fastp and called clones with MiXCR. Rows are combined by CDR3 protein, so each entry shows the most common genes and DNA. The authors' filters were not applied to this entry. The sample table contains about 550,000 distinct CDR3 sequences; only one count was recorded for about a fifth of them. The biggest ten clones account for approximately 0.52% of the sample.

These sequences were also reported in another study, on yellow fever vaccine responses in identical twins. Per that second paper: The authors reported that the T cell response to vaccination in identical twins appeared partly convergent and partly personalized. Focusing on identical twins, the study followed the T cell clones that responded to the vaccine, and did so with precision.

Here the chain combines TRBV6-1 and TRBJ2-7; 9 central bases correspond to TRBD1. Sample: CD4+ T cells sorted from blood. This receptor was identified in a woman aged 18-29 years in good health. In nucleotide form, the sequence is TGTGCCAGCAGTGCCTCCGGGACAGGGTCCTACGAGCAGTACTTC. Its coded protein is CASSASGTGSYEQYF.